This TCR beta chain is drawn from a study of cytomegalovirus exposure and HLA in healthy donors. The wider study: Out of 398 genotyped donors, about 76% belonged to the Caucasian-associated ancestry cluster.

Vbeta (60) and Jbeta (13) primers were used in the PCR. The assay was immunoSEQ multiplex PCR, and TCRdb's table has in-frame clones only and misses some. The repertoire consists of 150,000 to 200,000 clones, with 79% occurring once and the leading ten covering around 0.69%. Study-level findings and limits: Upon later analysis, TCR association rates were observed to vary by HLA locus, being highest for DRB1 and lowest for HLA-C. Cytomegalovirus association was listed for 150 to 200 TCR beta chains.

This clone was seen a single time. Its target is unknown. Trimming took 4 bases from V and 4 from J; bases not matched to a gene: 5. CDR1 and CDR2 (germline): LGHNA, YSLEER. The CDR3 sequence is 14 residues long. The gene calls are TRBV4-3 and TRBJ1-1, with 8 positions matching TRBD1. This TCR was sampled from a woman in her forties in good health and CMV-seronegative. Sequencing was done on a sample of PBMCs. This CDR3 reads CASSLTQGATEAFF. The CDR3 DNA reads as TGCGCCAGCAGCCTCACCCAGGGGGCCACTGAAGCTTTCTTT.